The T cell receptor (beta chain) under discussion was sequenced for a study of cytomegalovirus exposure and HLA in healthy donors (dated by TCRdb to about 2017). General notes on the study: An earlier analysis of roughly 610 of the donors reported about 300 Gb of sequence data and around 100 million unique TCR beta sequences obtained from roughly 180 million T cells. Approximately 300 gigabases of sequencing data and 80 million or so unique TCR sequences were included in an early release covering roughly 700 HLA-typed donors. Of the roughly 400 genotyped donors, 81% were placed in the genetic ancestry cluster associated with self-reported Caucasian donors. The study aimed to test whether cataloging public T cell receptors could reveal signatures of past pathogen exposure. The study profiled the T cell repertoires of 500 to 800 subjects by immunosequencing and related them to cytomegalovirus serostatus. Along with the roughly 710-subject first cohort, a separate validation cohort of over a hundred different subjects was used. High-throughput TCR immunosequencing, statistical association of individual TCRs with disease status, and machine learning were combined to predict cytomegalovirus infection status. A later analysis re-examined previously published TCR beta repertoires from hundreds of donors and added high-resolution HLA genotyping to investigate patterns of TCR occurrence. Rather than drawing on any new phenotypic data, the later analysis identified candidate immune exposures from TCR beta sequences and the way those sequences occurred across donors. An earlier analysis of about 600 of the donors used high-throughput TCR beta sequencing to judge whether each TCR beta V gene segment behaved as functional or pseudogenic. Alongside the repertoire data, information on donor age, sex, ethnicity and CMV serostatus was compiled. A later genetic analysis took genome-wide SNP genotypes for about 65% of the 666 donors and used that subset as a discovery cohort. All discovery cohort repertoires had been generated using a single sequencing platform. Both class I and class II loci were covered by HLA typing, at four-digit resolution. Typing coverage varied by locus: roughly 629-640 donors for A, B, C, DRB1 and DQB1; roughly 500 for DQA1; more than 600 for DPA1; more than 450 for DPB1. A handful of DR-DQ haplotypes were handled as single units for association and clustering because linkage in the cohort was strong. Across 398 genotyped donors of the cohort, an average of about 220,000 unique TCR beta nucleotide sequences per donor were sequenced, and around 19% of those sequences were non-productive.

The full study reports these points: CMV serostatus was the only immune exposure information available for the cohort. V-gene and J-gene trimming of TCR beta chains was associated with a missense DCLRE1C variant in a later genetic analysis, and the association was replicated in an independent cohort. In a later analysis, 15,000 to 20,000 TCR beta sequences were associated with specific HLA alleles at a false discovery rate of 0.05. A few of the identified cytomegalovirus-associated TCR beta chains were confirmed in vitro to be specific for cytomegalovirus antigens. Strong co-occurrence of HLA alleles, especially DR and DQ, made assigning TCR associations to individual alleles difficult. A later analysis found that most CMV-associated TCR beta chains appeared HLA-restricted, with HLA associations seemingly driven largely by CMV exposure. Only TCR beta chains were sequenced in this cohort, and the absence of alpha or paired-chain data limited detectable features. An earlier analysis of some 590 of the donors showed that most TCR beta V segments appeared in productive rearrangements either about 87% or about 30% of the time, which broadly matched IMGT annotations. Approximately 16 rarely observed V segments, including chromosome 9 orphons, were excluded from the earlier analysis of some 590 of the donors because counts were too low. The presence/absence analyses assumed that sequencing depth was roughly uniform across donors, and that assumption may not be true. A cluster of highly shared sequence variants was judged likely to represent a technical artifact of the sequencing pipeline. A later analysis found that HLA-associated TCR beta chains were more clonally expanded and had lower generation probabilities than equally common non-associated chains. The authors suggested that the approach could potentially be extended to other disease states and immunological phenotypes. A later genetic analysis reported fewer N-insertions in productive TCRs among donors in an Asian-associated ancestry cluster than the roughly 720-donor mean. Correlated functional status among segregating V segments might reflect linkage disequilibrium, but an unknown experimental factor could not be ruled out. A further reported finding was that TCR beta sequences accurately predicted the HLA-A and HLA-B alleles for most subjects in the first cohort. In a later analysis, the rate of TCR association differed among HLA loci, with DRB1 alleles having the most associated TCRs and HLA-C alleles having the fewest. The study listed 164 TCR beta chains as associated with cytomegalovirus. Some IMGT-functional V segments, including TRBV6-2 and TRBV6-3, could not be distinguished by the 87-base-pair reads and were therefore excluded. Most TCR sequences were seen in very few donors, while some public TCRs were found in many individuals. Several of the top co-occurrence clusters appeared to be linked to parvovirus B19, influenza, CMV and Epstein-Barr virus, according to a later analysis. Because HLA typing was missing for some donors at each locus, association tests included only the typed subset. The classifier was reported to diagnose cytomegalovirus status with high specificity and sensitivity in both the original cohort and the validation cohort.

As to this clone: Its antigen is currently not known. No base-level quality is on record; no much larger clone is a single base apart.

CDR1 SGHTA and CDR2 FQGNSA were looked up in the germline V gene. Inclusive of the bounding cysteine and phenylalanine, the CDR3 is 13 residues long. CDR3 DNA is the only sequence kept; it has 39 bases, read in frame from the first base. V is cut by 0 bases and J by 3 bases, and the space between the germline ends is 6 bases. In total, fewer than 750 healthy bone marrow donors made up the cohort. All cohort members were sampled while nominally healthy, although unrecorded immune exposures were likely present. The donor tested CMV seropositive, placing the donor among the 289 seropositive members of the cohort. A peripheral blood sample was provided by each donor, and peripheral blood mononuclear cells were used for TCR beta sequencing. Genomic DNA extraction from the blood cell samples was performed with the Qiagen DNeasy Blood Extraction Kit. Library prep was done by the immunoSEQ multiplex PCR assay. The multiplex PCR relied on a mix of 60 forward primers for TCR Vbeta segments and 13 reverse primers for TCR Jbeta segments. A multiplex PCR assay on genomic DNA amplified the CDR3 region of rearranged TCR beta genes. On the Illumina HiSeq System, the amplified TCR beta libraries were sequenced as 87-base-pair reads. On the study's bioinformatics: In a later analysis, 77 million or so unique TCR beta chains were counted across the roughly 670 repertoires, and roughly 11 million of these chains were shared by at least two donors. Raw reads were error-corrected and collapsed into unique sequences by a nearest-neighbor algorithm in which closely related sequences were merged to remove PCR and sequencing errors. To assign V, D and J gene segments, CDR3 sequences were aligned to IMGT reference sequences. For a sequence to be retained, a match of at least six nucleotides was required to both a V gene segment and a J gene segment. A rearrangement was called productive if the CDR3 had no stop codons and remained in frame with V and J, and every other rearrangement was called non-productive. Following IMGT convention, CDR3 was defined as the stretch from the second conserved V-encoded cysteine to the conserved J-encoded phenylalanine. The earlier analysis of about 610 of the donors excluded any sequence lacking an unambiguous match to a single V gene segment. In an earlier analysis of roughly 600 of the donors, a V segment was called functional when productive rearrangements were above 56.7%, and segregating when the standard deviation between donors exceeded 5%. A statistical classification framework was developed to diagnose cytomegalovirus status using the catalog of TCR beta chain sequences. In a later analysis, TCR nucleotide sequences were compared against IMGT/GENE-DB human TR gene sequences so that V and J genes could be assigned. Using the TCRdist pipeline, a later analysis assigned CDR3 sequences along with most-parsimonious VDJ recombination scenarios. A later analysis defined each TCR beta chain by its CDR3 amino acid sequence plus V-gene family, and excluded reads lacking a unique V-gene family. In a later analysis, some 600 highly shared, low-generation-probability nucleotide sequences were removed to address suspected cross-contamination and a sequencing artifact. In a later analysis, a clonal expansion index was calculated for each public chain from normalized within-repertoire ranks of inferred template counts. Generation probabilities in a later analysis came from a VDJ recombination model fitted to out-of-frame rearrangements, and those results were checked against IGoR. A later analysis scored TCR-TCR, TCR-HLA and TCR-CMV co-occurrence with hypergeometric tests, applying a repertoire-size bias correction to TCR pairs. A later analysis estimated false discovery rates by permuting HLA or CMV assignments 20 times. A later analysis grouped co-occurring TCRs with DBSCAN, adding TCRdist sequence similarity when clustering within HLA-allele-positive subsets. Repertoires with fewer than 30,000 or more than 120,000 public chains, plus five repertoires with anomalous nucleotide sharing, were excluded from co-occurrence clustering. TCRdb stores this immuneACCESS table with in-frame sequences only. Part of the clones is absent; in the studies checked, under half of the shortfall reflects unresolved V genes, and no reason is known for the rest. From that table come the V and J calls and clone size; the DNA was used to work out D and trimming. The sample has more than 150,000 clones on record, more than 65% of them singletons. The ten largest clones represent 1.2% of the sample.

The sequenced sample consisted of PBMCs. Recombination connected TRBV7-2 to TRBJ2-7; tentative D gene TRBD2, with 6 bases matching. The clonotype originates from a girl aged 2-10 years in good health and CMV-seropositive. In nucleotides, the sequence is TGTGCCAGCAGCTTAGCGGGAGGCTACGAGCAGTACTTC. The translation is CASSLAGGYEQYF.